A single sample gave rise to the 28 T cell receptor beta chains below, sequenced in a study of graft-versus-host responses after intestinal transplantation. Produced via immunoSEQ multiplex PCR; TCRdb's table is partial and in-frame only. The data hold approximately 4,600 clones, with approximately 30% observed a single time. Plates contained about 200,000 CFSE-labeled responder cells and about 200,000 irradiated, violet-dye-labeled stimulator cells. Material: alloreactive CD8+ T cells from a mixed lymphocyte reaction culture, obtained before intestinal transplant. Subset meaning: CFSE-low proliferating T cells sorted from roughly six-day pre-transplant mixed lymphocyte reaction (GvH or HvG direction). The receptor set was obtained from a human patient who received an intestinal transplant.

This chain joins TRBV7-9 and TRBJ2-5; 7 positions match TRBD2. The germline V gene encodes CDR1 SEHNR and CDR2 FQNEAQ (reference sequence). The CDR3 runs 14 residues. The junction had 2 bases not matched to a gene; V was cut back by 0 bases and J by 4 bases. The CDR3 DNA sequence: TGTGCCAGCAGCTTAGCCGGGGAGGGAGAGACCCAGTACTTC. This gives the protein CASSLAGEGETQYF.

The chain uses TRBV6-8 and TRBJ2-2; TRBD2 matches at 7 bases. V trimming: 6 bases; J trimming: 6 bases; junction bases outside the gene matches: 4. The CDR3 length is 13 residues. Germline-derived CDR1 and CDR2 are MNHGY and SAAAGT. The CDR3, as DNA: TGTGCCAGCAGCATCGGACTAGCCGGGGAGCTGTTTTTT. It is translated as CASSIGLAGELFF.

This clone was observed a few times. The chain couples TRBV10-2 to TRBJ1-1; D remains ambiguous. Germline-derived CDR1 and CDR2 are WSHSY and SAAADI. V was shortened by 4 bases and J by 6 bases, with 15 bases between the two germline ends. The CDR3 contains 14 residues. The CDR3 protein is CASSGGFGGAEAFF. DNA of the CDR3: TGCGCCAGCAGTGGAGGTTTTGGTGGCGCTGAAGCTTTCTTT.

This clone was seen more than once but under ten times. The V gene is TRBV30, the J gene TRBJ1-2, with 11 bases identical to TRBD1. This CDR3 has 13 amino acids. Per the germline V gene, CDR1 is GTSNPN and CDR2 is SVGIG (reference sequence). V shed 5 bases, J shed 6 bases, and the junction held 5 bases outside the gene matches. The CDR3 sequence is CAWSWTGGDGYTF. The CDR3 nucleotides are TGTGCCTGGTCATGGACAGGGGGCGATGGCTACACCTTC.

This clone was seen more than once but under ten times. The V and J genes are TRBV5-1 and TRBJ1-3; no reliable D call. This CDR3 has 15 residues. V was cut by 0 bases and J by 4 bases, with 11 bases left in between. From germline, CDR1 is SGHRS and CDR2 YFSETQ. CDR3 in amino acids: CASSLERATGNTIYF. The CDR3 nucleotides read TGCGCCAGCAGCTTGGAGAGGGCGACGGGAAACACCATATATTTT. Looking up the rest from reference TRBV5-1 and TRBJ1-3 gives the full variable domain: KAGVTQTPRYLIKTRGQQVTLSCSPISGHRSVSWYQQTPGQGLQFLFEYFSETQRNKGNFPGRFSGRQFSNSRSEMNVSTLELGDSALYLCASSLERATGNTIYFGEGSWLTVV.

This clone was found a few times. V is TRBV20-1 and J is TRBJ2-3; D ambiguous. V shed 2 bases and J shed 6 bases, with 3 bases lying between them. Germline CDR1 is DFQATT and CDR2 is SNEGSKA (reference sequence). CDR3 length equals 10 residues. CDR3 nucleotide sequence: TGCAGTGCTAGAACCGATACGCAGTATTTT. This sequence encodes CSARTDTQYF.

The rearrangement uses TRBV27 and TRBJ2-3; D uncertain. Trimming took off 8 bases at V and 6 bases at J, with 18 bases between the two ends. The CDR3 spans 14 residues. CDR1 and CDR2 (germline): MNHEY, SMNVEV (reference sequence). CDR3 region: CASGELGGLDTQYF. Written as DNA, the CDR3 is TGTGCCAGCGGTGAGCTAGGTGGGTTGGATACGCAGTATTTT.

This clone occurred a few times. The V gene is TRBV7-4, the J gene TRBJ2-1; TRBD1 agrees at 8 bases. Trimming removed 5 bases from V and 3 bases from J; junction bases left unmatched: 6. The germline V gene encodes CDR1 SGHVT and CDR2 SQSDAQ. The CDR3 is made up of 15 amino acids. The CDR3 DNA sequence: TGTGCCAGCAGCCTCGACAGGGGTTACTACAATGAGCAGTTCTTC. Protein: CASSLDRGYYNEQFF.

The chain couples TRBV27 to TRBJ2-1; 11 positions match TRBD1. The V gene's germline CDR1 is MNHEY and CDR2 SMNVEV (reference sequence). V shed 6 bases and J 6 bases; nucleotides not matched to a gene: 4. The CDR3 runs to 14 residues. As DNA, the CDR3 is TGTGCCAGCAGCAGGACAGGGGGCGTCAATGAGCAGTTCTTC. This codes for CASSRTGGVNEQFF.

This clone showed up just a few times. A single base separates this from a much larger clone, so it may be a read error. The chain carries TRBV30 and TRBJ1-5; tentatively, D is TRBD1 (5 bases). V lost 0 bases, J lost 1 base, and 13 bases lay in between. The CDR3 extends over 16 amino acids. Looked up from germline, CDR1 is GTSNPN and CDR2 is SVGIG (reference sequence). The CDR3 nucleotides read TGTGCCTGGAGTGTATCGGGGGGGATGAGCAATCAGCCCCAGCATTTT. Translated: CAWSVSGGMSNQPQHF.

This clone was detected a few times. The CDR3 region has the DNA TGTGCCAGCAGCGTAGACGGACAGGGTGGCGATGAGCAGTTCTTC. Its protein is CASSVDGQGGDEQFF. This sequence joins TRBV9 and TRBJ2-1; 8 positions agree with TRBD1. After removal of 0 bases from V and 8 bases from J, the junction contained 7 bases not matched to a gene. This CDR3 contains 15 residues. Germline V gene sequence: CDR1 SGDLS, CDR2 YYNGEE.

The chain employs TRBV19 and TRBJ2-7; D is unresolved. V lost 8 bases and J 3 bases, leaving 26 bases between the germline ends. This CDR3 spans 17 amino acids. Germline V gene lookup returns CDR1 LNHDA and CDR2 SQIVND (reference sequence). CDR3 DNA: TGTGCCAGTGCCCCCGGACGGAACGTCCACTTCATCTACGAGCAGTACTTC. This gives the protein CASAPGRNVHFIYEQYF.

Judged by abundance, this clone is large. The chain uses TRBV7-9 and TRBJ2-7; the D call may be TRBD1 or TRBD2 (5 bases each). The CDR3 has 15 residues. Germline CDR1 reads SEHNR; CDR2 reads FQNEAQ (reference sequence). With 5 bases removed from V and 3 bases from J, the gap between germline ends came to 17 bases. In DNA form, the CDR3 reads TGTGCCAGCAGCGACGGGGCAGGTCTAAACTACGAGCAGTACTTC. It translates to CASSDGAGLNYEQYF.

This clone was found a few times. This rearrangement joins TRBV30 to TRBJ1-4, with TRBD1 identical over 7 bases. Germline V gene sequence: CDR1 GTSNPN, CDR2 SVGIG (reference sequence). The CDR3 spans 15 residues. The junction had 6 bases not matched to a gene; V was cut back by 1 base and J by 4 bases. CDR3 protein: CAWSDQGEVNEKLFF. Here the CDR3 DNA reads TGTGCCTGGAGTGATCAGGGGGAGGTTAATGAAAAACTGTTTTTT.

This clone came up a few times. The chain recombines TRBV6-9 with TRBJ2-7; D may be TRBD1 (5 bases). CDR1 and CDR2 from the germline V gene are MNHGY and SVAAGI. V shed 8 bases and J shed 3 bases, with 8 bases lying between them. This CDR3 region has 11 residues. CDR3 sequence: CASGQGYEQYF. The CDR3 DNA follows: TGTGCCAGCGGGCAGGGCTACGAGCAGTACTTC.

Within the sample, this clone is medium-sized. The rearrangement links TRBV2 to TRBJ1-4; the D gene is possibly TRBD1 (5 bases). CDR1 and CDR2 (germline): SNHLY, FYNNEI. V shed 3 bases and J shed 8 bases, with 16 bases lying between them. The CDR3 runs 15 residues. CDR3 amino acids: CASSEQGWVEEKLFF. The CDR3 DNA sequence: TGTGCCAGCAGTGAGCAGGGATGGGTGGAGGAAAAACTGTTTTTT.

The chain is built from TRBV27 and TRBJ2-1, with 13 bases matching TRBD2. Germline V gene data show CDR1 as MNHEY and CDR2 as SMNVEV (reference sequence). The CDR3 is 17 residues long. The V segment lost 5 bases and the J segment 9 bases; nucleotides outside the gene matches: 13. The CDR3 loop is CASSPPWTSGGPVEQFF. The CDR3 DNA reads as TGTGCCAGCAGTCCCCCCTGGACTAGCGGGGGACCAGTTGAGCAGTTCTTC.

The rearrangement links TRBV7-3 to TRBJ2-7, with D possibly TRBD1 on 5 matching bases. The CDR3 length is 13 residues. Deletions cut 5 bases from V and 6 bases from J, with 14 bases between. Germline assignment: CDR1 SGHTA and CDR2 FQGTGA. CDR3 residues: CASSPGLGFEQYF. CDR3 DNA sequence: TGTGCCAGCAGCCCAGGGTTGGGGTTCGAGCAGTACTTC.

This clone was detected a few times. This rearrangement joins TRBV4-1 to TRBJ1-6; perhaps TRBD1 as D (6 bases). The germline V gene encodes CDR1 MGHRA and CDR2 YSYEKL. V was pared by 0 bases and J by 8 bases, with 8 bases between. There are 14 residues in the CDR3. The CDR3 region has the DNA TGCGCCAGCAGCCAAGACAGGGGTGATTCACCCCTCCACTTT. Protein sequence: CASSQDRGDSPLHF.

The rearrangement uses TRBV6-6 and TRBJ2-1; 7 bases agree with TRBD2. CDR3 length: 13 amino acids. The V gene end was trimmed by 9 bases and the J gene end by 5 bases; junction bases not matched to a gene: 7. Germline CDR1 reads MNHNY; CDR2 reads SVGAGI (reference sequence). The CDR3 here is CASGLAVNNEQFF. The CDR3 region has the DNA TGTGCCAGTGGGCTAGCGGTAAACAATGAGCAGTTCTTC.

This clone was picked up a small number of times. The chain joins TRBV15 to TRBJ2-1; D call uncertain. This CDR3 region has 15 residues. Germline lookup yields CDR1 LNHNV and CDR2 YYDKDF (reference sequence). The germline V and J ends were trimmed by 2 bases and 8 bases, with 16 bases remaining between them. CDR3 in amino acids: CATSRWLDPSDEQFF. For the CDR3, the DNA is TGTGCCACCAGCAGATGGCTCGACCCTTCCGATGAGCAGTTCTTC.

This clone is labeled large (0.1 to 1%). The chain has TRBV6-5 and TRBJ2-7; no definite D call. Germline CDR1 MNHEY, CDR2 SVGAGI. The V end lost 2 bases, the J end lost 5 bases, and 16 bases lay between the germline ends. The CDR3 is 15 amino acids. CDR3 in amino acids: CASSYGSSASNEQYF. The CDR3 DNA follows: TGTGCCAGCAGTTACGGGTCTTCCGCCAGTAACGAGCAGTACTTC.

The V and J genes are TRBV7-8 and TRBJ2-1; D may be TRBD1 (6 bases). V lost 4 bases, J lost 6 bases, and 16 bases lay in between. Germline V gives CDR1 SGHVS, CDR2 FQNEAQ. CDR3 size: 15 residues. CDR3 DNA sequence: TGTGCCAGCAGCTCAGTCTACAACAGGGCCAATGAGCAGTTCTTC. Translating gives CASSSVYNRANEQFF.

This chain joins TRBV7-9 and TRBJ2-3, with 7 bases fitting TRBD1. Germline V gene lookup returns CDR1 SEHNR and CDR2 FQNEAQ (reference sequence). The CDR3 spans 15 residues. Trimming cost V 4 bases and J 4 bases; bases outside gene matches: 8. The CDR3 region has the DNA TGTGCCAGCAGCTGGACAGGTTACGGGGCAGATACGCAGTATTTT. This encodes CASSWTGYGADTQYF.

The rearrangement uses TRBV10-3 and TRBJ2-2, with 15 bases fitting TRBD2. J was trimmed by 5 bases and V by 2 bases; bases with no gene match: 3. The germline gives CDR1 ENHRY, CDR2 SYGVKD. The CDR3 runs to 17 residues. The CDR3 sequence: CAISEQGLAGGTGELFF. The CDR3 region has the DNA TGTGCCATCAGTGAGCAGGGACTAGCGGGAGGAACCGGGGAGCTGTTTTTT.

CDR3 bases: TGTGCCAGCAGCTCCATGCCGAGCGAGCAGTACTTC. It is translated as CASSSMPSEQYF. The chain has TRBV11-3 and TRBJ2-7, with D uncertain. The CDR3 contains 12 residues. Germline assignment: CDR1 SGHNT and CDR2 YENEEA. The V gene lost 4 bases and the J gene lost 6 bases, with 10 bases spanning the gap.

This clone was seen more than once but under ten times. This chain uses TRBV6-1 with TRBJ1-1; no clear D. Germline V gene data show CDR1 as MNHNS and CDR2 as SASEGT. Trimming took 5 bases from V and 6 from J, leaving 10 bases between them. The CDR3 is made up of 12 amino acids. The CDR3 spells CASSFSGPEAFF. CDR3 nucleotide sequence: TGTGCCAGCAGTTTCTCTGGGCCTGAAGCTTTCTTT.

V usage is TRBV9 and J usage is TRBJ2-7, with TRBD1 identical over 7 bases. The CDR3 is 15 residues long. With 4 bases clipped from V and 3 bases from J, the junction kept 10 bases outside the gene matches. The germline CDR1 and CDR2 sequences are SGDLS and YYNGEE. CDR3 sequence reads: CASSPRPAGGYEQYF. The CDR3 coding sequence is TGTGCCAGCAGCCCTCGCCCGGCAGGGGGCTACGAGCAGTACTTC.